The 30 T cell receptor beta chains below all came from one sample that was sequenced in a study of identifying expanded T cells in peripheral blood. TCRdb keeps only in-frame clones here, not all; method: immunoSEQ multiplex PCR. Found here are about 94,000 clones, over 75% of them singletons; the top ten hold approximately 5.2%. The sample was blood. These TCRs come from a person aged 18 to 70 in good health.

The chain employs TRBV9 and TRBJ2-7; no reliable D call. CDR3 length: 16 amino acids. V lost 0 bases to trimming and J lost 2 bases, with 15 bases between them. Germline V gene sequence: CDR1 SGDLS, CDR2 YYNGEE. The chain's CDR3 is CASSVGGTVSPYEQYF. The CDR3 coding sequence is TGTGCCAGCAGCGTAGGGGGTACCGTAAGCCCCTACGAGCAGTACTTC.

The rearrangement links TRBV10-2 to TRBJ2-7, with 14 bases identical to TRBD2. Germline values: CDR1 WSHSY, CDR2 SAAADI. This CDR3 is built from 14 residues. V lost 7 bases, J lost 6 bases, and 5 bases stayed unmatched. The CDR3 DNA follows: TGCGCCAGCACCACCGGGACTAGCGGGGGCGAGCAGTACTTC. This encodes CASTTGTSGGEQYF.

The chain couples TRBV7-2 to TRBJ2-1; D possibly corresponds to TRBD2 (7 bases). The CDR3 runs 16 residues. Trimming took off 2 bases at V and 2 bases at J, with 13 bases between the two ends. In germline, CDR1 is SGHTA, CDR2 FQGNSA. CDR3 coding DNA: TGTGCCAGCAGCTTATGGGCGGGGGCGACCTACAATGAGCAGTTCTTC. Translated: CASSLWAGATYNEQFF.

V gene TRBV19 combines with J gene TRBJ2-2, with 7 bases lining up with TRBD1. This CDR3 has 14 residues. Trimming cost V 8 bases and J 6 bases; bases outside gene matches: 9. The germline V gene encodes CDR1 LNHDA and CDR2 SQIVND (reference sequence). The chain's CDR3 is CASERQGRSGELFF. In DNA form, the CDR3 reads TGTGCCAGTGAGAGACAGGGCAGGTCCGGGGAGCTGTTTTTT.

This sequence joins TRBV27 and TRBJ2-6; tentative D call: TRBD1 (5 bases). Trimming left V 5 bases short and J 0 bases short, with 17 bases between. CDR1 MNHEY and CDR2 SMNVEV come from the germline V gene (reference sequence). This CDR3 spans 18 amino acids. CDR3 nucleotides: TGTGCCAGCAGTCCGCAGGGCGCCTCGAGCTCTGGGGCCAACGTCCTGACTTTC. It codes for CASSPQGASSSGANVLTF.

J is TRBJ1-3 and V is TRBV7-9; tentative D call: TRBD1 (5 bases). The CDR3 has 15 amino acids. Trimming removed 3 bases at V and 0 bases at J, with 9 bases between. Germline V gives CDR1 SEHNR, CDR2 FQNEAQ (reference sequence). CDR3 sequence reads: CASSFQGSSGNTIYF. DNA of the CDR3: TGTGCCAGCAGCTTCCAGGGCAGCTCTGGAAACACCATATATTTT.

The count of this clone is one. The chain has TRBV7-8 and TRBJ1-1; D gene ambiguous. Germline V gene sequence: CDR1 SGHVS, CDR2 FQNEAQ. The CDR3 totals 13 residues. Trimming removed 5 bases at V and 8 bases at J, with 15 bases between. CDR3 sequence reads: CASSALSWTEAFF. The CDR3 DNA is TGTGCCAGCAGCGCGCTTAGTTGGACGGAAGCTTTCTTT.

CDR3 in amino acids: CASSPWTADQPQHF. CDR3 coding DNA: TGTGCCAGCAGTCCCTGGACAGCGGATCAGCCCCAGCATTTT. V usage is TRBV6-5 and J usage is TRBJ1-5, with D possibly matching TRBD1 (6 bases). In germline, CDR1 is MNHEY, CDR2 SVGAGI. This CDR3 is built from 14 residues. Trimming removed 5 bases at V and 5 bases at J, with 13 bases between.

This sequence joins TRBV7-3 and TRBJ1-2, with 9 nucleotides matching TRBD1. Trimming took 5 bases from V and 3 from J; bases not matched to a gene: 7. The CDR3 contains 15 residues. CDR1 and CDR2 from the germline V gene are SGHTA and FQGTGA. The CDR3 protein is CASSVGTGSHYGYTF. The CDR3 nucleotides are TGTGCCAGCAGCGTGGGGACAGGGTCTCACTATGGCTACACCTTC. Complete variable domain (other parts from reference TRBV7-3 and TRBJ1-2): GAGVSQTPSNKVTEKGKYVELRCDPISGHTALYWYRQSLGQGPEFLIYFQGTGAADDSGLPNDRFFAVRPEGSVSTLKIQRTERGDSAVYLCASSVGTGSHYGYTFGSGTRLTVV.

This sequence joins TRBV7-2 and TRBJ2-1; unclear D gene. V gave up 3 bases and J gave up 4 bases, with 7 bases separating them. CDR1 and CDR2 from the germline V gene are SGHTA and FQGNSA. This CDR3 region has 13 residues. CDR3 coding DNA: TGTGCCAGCAGCTTCTACTTGTACAATGAGCAGTTCTTC. It is translated as CASSFYLYNEQFF. The full variable domain, in which reference TRBV7-2 and TRBJ2-1 provide the parts outside the CDR3, is GAGVSQSPSNKVTEKGKDVELRCDPISGHTALYWYRQSLGQGLEFLIYFQGNSAPDKSGLPSDRFSAERTGGSVSTLTIQRTQQEDSAVYLCASSFYLYNEQFFGPGTRLTVL.

This chain uses TRBV5-6 with TRBJ1-5; 7 bases fit TRBD1. CDR1 is SGHDT and CDR2 is YYEEEE in the germline V gene. V was clipped by 4 bases and J by 5 bases; unmatched bases: 12. The CDR3 has 16 amino acids. CDR3 loop: CASSPEARTGDQPQHF. Here the CDR3 DNA reads TGTGCCAGCAGCCCGGAGGCGCGAACAGGGGATCAGCCCCAGCATTTT.

This chain connects TRBV7-2 to TRBJ2-1; the match to TRBD2 covers 9 bases. Germline assignment: CDR1 SGHTA and CDR2 FQGNSA. The CDR3 totals 15 residues. J gave up 6 bases and V 2 bases, and 5 bases lay outside the gene matches. The CDR3 spells CASSLFGGGGNEQFF. CDR3 nucleotide sequence: TGTGCCAGCAGCTTATTTGGCGGGGGGGGCAATGAGCAGTTCTTC.

The chain joins TRBV6-5 to TRBJ2-7; a weak D match, TRBD2 (6 bases). V was clipped by 2 bases and J by 6 bases, with 14 bases between them. This CDR3 has 14 residues. Per germline, CDR1 MNHEY and CDR2 SVGAGI. CDR3 loop: CASSYGGTAREQYF. As DNA, the CDR3 is TGTGCCAGCAGTTACGGAGGGACGGCGCGCGAGCAGTACTTC.

The chain couples TRBV30 to TRBJ1-6, with TRBD1 as a possible D gene (5 bases). Trimming took off 1 base at V and 11 bases at J, with 18 bases between the two ends. The length of the CDR3 is 15 residues. The germline CDR1 and CDR2 sequences are GTSNPN and SVGIG (reference sequence). The chain's CDR3 is CAWSARGSGRPPLHF. The CDR3 bases are TGTGCCTGGAGTGCGCGGGGGTCGGGCCGTCCACCCCTCCACTTT.

V and J are TRBV19 and TRBJ2-7; a weak D match, TRBD2 (7 bases). V was clipped by 3 bases and J by 7 bases, with 19 bases between them. The CDR3 spans 15 residues. Germline V gives CDR1 LNHDA, CDR2 SQIVND (reference sequence). The CDR3 nucleotides read TGTGCCAGTAGTATGAGGGGGGGCTACCTACGGGAGCAGTACTTC. Translation: CASSMRGGYLREQYF.

The genes are TRBV19 and TRBJ2-1; TRBD1 agrees at 10 bases. This CDR3 is built from 14 residues. Germline assignment: CDR1 LNHDA and CDR2 SQIVND (reference sequence). The V and J ends lost 9 bases and 5 bases, in that order; junction bases with no gene match: 7. The CDR3 DNA sequence: TGTGCCAGCCTCCGGGACAGGGGCGACAATGAGCAGTTCTTC. Its translation: CASLRDRGDNEQFF.

This rearrangement joins TRBV19 to TRBJ1-5, with D possibly being TRBD1 (5 bases). The CDR3 is 15 amino acids. Trimming removed 6 bases at V and 0 bases at J, with 12 bases between. Per germline, CDR1 LNHDA and CDR2 SQIVND (reference sequence). The CDR3 DNA sequence: TGTGCCAGTAGGGTAGAGGGGTATAGCAATCAGCCCCAGCATTTT. It yields the protein CASRVEGYSNQPQHF.

This clone appeared a few times. V usage is TRBV15 and J usage is TRBJ2-3, with D unresolved. This CDR3 comprises 14 residues. Per the germline V gene, CDR1 is LNHNV and CDR2 is YYDKDF (reference sequence). The ends were cut back, 0 bases at V and 0 bases at J, with 4 bases in the middle. CDR3 DNA sequence: TGTGCCACCAGCAGAGATGGAAGCACAGATACGCAGTATTTT. It codes for CATSRDGSTDTQYF.

J is TRBJ2-3 and V is TRBV12-5; 15 bases are shared with TRBD2. Germline values: CDR1 LGHNT, CDR2 FRNRAP. The CDR3 extends over 17 amino acids. The V segment lost 5 bases and the J segment 5 bases; nucleotides outside the gene matches: 8. This CDR3 is CASGPGTSGGPGDTQYF. CDR3 DNA sequence: TGTGCTAGTGGTCCCGGGACTAGCGGGGGGCCCGGAGATACGCAGTATTTT.

The rearrangement links TRBV19 to TRBJ2-7; D possibly corresponds to TRBD2 (6 bases). The V gene lost 4 bases and the J gene lost 3 bases, with 13 bases spanning the gap. The germline CDR1 and CDR2 sequences are LNHDA and SQIVND (reference sequence). The CDR3 is made up of 14 amino acids. The CDR3 DNA reads as TGTGCCAGTAGTACCCTAGCGTACAGCTACGAGCAGTACTTC. The encoded protein is CASSTLAYSYEQYF.

The genes are TRBV13 and TRBJ2-7, with 9 bases aligning to TRBD1. CDR1 is PRHDT and CDR2 is FYEKMQ in the germline V gene (reference sequence). Trimming cost V 5 bases and J 2 bases; bases outside gene matches: 4. The CDR3 runs 14 residues. The CDR3 coding sequence is TGTGCCAGCAGCGTACGACAGGGGGCCTACGAGCAGTACTTC. Translated, it gives CASSVRQGAYEQYF.

The chain uses TRBV18 and TRBJ2-1, with 7 bases identical to TRBD2. V lost 0 bases, J lost 5 bases, and 4 bases stayed unmatched. Germline V gene data show CDR1 as KGHSH and CDR2 as LQKENI. The CDR3 spans 15 residues. The CDR3, as DNA: TGTGCCAGCTCACCACCCGTGGGAGGGCACAATGAGCAGTTCTTC. It is translated as CASSPPVGGHNEQFF.

This CDR3 is CASSYGGSEQFF. The CDR3 region has the DNA TGTGCCAGCAGTTATGGGGGGTCTGAGCAGTTCTTC. The rearrangement uses TRBV6-5 and TRBJ2-1; TRBD2 is a possible D gene (6 bases). Germline V lookup: CDR1 MNHEY, CDR2 SVGAGI. This CDR3 comprises 12 residues. Trimming pared 3 bases from V and 9 bases from J, leaving 9 bases between.

The chain combines TRBV12-5 with TRBJ1-5, with D hard to call. The germline V and J ends were trimmed by 6 bases and 2 bases, with 14 bases remaining between them. The V gene's germline CDR1 is LGHNT and CDR2 FRNRAP. The CDR3 is made up of 15 amino acids. In DNA form, the CDR3 reads TGTGCTAGTGGAACGACGACACTGGGCAATCAGCCCCAGCATTTT. It yields the protein CASGTTTLGNQPQHF.

This chain connects TRBV5-4 to TRBJ2-6; 7 bases fit TRBD1. Trimming at V came to 4 bases and at J to 3 bases, leaving 10 bases not matched to a gene. Germline V gene data show CDR1 as SGHNT and CDR2 as YYREEE (reference sequence). This CDR3 comprises 17 residues. The CDR3 region has the DNA TGTGCCAGCAGCCTCAAGTTGACAGGGAGTGGGGCCAACGTCCTGACTTTC. Amino acids: CASSLKLTGSGANVLTF. Drawing the rest from reference TRBV5-4 and TRBJ2-6, the complete variable domain is ETGVTQSPTHLIKTRGQQVTLRCSSQSGHNTVSWYQQALGQGPQFIFQYYREEENGRGNFPPRFSGLQFPNYSSELNVNALELDDSALYLCASSLKLTGSGANVLTFGAGSRLTVL.

V gene TRBV15 combines with J gene TRBJ1-3, with a possible D match to TRBD1 (6 bases). Germline V lookup: CDR1 LNHNV, CDR2 YYDKDF (reference sequence). This CDR3 comprises 15 residues. Trimming stripped 6 bases from V and 1 base from J, with 13 bases between. The CDR3 sequence is CATSPGERSGNTIYF. The CDR3 DNA reads as TGTGCCACCAGTCCAGGGGAGAGGTCTGGAAACACCATATATTTT.

The chain couples TRBV10-1 to TRBJ2-5; TRBD1 matches at 8 bases. Germline CDR1 and CDR2: WNHNN and SYGVQD (reference sequence). Trimming cost V 2 bases and J 4 bases; bases outside gene matches: 6. This CDR3 spans 15 amino acids. The CDR3 DNA is TGCGCCAGCAGTGAGGGACAGGGACTGGCAGAGACCCAGTACTTC. Translating gives CASSEGQGLAETQYF.

V and J are TRBV25-1 and TRBJ1-1, with 8 bases fitting TRBD1. The CDR3 has 14 residues. V was clipped by 2 bases and J by 3 bases; unmatched bases: 2. Looked up from germline, CDR1 is MGHDK and CDR2 is SYGVNS. CDR3 sequence (DNA): TGTGCCAGCAGTGAAGCGGACAGGGACACTGAAGCTTTCTTT. It codes for CASSEADRDTEAFF.

CDR3 bases: TGTGCCAGCAGCTTAGAGGACTACACTGAAGCTTTCTTT. Translation gives CASSLEDYTEAFF. V usage is TRBV7-9 and J usage is TRBJ1-1; no clear D. Germline CDR1 reads SEHNR; CDR2 reads FQNEAQ (reference sequence). Trimming removed 1 base from V and 3 bases from J, with 6 bases in between. CDR3 length: 13 amino acids.

The chain has TRBV5-1 and TRBJ2-3; D is unclear. Germline V gene data show CDR1 as SGHRS and CDR2 as YFSETQ. The CDR3 totals 16 residues. V was clipped by 0 bases and J by 0 bases, with 11 bases between them. CDR3 in amino acids: CASSLGVSSSTDTQYF. In DNA, the CDR3 is TGCGCCAGCAGCTTGGGTGTGTCCTCTAGCACAGATACGCAGTATTTT.